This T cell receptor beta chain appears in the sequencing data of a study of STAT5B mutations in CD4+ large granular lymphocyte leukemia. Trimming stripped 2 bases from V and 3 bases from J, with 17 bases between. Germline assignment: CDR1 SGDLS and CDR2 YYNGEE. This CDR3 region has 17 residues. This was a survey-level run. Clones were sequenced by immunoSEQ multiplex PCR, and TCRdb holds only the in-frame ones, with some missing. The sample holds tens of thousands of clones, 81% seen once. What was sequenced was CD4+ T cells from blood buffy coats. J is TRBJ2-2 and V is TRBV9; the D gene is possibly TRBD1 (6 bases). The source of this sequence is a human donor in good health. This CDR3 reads CASSVKPGVLYTGELFF. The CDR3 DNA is TGTGCCAGCAGCGTCAAACCAGGGGTCCTCTACACCGGGGAGCTGTTTTTT.